The 8 T cell receptor beta chains below all came from one sample that was sequenced in a study of blood T cell repertoires in COVID-19. Repertoires were generated with immunoSEQ multiplex PCR, while TCRdb's copy carries only in-frame clones and drops some. The repertoire holds 90,000 to 150,000 clones, with 85% as singletons. Sequenced: peripheral blood. The receptors shown here come from a man of 80 years or more with acute or convalescent COVID-19.

The table lists this clone with a count of one. This rearrangement joins TRBV7-2 to TRBJ1-5, with D perhaps TRBD1 (6 bases). V lost 4 bases and J lost 6, with 19 bases in between. CDR3 length: 16 residues. Per the germline V gene, CDR1 is SGHTA and CDR2 is FQGNSA. The CDR3 here is CASSSPGALGRQPQHF. As DNA, the CDR3 is TGTGCCAGCAGCTCCCCAGGGGCCCTAGGGCGTCAGCCCCAGCATTTT.

The V gene is TRBV7-3, the J gene TRBJ2-1; the match to TRBD2 covers 11 bases. CDR3 length equals 17 residues. CDR1 SGHTA and CDR2 FQGTGA come from the germline V gene. Trimming cost V 3 bases and J 5 bases; bases outside gene matches: 9. The CDR3 sequence: CASSLGPNSGRDNEQFF. CDR3 DNA sequence: TGTGCCAGCAGCTTGGGTCCCAATAGCGGGAGGGACAATGAGCAGTTCTTC.

V is TRBV18 and J is TRBJ1-1; D not resolved. V gave up 2 bases and J gave up 1 base, with 11 bases separating them. This CDR3 comprises 15 residues. Looked up from germline, CDR1 is KGHSH and CDR2 is LQKENI. The chain's CDR3 is CASSPTSDSNTEAFF. The CDR3 DNA reads as TGTGCCAGCTCACCAACTTCTGACTCGAACACTGAAGCTTTCTTT.

The chain uses TRBV4-3 and TRBJ2-1; 10 bases fit TRBD1. CDR1 LGHNA and CDR2 YSLEER come from the germline V gene. The CDR3 extends over 13 amino acids. Trimming at V came to 0 bases and at J to 10 bases, leaving 0 bases not matched to a gene. CDR3 sequence reads: CASSQETGGEQFF. CDR3 nucleotide sequence: TGCGCCAGCAGCCAAGAGACAGGGGGCGAGCAGTTCTTC.

This clone has only one observation. The V call is TRBV10-3, the J call TRBJ1-6; possible D gene TRBD1, 5 bases. CDR3 size: 13 residues. Looked up from germline, CDR1 is ENHRY and CDR2 is SYGVKD. The germline V and J ends were trimmed by 8 bases and 5 bases, with 10 bases remaining between them. CDR3 coding DNA: TGTGCCATCGGGAGGGGCGATAATTCACCCCTCCACTTT. Translation: CAIGRGDNSPLHF.

V is TRBV6-4 and J is TRBJ1-6; D remains unclear. This CDR3 has 14 residues. V was shortened by 1 base and J by 9 bases, with 10 bases between the two germline ends. Germline CDR1 reads MRHNA; CDR2 reads SNTAGT. The CDR3 DNA sequence: TGTGCCAGCAGTGACTTTTCAACTGGTTCACCCCTCCACTTT. Protein sequence: CASSDFSTGSPLHF.

The J gene is TRBJ1-1, the V gene TRBV5-1; 7 positions agree with TRBD1. Germline V gene data show CDR1 as SGHRS and CDR2 as YFSETQ. The CDR3 length is 14 residues. J was trimmed by 3 bases and V by 4 bases; bases with no gene match: 6. Here the CDR3 DNA reads TGCGCCAGCAGCCTGCGACAGGGCGACACTGAAGCTTTCTTT. This translates into CASSLRQGDTEAFF.

J is TRBJ2-7 and V is TRBV19; D is perhaps TRBD1 (5 bases). V shed 4 bases and J shed 2 bases, with 9 bases lying between them. CDR1 LNHDA and CDR2 SQIVND come from the germline V gene (reference sequence). The length of the CDR3 is 13 residues. The CDR3: CASSNRQTYEQYF. The DNA for the CDR3 is TGTGCCAGTAGTAACAGGCAAACCTACGAGCAGTACTTC.